This T cell receptor beta chain is from a study of blood T cell repertoires in COVID-19. Germline lookup yields CDR1 LGHDT and CDR2 YNNKEL (reference sequence). The germline V and J ends were trimmed by 1 base and 5 bases, with 12 bases remaining between them. The CDR3 has 15 residues. Authors' methods: Counts of nucleated cells, estimated from reference gene primer amplification, were obtained. Produced via immunoSEQ multiplex PCR; TCRdb's table is partial and in-frame only. V and J calls and clone size come straight from that table; D and trimming were deduced from the DNA. The profile shows about 440,000 clones, 90% of them singletons.

This chain uses TRBV3-1 (or the pseudogene TRBV3-2) with TRBJ1-5, with D perhaps TRBD1 (5 bases). This clonotype was sampled from a man younger than 35 who had recovered from COVID-19. Input material: PBMCs or T cells enriched from blood (not recorded which). The CDR3 nucleotides read TGTGCCAGCAGCCAAGTTGCAGGGATTGATCAGCCCCAGCATTTT. Translating it yields CASSQVAGIDQPQHF.